What follows describes a single T cell receptor (beta chain). What it binds is not known. TCRbeta library construction was performed incorporating unique molecular identifiers. TCRdb ran MiXCR on the PCR reads and lists one entry per CDR3 protein. The sample gives approximately 630,000 distinct CDR3 sequences, over 10% of which show up once; 0.75% to 0.85% is in the top ten. This CDR3 is built from 14 residues. Germline-derived CDR1 and CDR2 are SQVTM and ANQGSEA. With V trimmed by 3 bases and J by 0 bases, 2 bases remained unmatched. The sample originates from a study of T-cell reconstitution after alpha-beta-depleted transplantation in children. Overall study results and limits: Surviving recipient T cells and intrathymic progenitors accounted for some patients' high TCRbeta diversity at day 60. When one year had passed after transplant, most T-cell counts and diversity came from newly produced T cells. The study reportedly traced alpha-beta T cells about two months after transplant to several hundred expanded graft clones.

The chain couples TRBV29-1 to TRBJ2-3; 8 nucleotides agree with TRBD2. The material was PBMCs, obtained before TCRalphabeta/CD19-depleted stem cell transplant. This clonotype was obtained from a girl aged 2 to 9 with congenital amegakaryocytic thrombocytopenia, due to receive a stem cell transplant. CDR3 residues: CSVEAGGSTDTQYF. The CDR3 DNA sequence: TGCAGCGTTGAGGCGGGGGGAAGCACAGATACGCAGTATTTT.